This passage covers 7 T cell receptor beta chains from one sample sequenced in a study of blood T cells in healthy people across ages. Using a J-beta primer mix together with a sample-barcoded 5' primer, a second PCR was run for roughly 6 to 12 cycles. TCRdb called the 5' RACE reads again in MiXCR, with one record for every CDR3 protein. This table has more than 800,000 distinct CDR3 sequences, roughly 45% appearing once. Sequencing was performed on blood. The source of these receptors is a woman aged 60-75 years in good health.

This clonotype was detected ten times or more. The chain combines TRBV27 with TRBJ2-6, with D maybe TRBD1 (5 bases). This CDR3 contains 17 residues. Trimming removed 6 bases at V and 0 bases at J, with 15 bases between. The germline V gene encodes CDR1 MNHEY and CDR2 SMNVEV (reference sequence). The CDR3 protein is CASSFLPTGSGANVLTF. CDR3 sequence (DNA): TGTGCCAGCAGCTTTCTTCCTACAGGCTCTGGGGCCAACGTCCTGACTTTC.

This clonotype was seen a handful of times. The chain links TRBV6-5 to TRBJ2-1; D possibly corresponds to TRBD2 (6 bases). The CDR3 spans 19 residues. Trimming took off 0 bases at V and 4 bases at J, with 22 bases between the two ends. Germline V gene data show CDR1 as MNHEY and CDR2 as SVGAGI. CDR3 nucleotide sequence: TGTGCCAGCAGTTACTCGATTTTGGGTCGCGGACTAATTTACAATGAGCAGTTCTTC. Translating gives CASSYSILGRGLIYNEQFF.

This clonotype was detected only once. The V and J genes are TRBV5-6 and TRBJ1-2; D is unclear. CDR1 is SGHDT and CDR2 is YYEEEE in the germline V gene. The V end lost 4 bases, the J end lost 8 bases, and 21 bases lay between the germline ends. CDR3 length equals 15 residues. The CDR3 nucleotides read TGTGCCAGCAGCATGACGACCTCCGCCCTACTCGGCTACACCTTC. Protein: CASSMTTSALLGYTF.

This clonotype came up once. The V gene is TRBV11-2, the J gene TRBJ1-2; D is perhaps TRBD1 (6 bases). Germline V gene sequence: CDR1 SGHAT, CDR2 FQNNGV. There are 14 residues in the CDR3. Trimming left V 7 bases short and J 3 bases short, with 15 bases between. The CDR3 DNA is TGTGCCAGCAACTCACTCAGGGGATACTATGGCTACACCTTC. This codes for CASNSLRGYYGYTF.

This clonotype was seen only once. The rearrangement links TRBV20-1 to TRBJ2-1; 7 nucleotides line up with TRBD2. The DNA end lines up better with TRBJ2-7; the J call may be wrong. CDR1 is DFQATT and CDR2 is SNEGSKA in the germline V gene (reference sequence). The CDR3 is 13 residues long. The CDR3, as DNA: TGCAGTGCCCATCGCGGGGACTACAATGAGCAGTACTTC. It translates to CSAHRGDYNEQYF.

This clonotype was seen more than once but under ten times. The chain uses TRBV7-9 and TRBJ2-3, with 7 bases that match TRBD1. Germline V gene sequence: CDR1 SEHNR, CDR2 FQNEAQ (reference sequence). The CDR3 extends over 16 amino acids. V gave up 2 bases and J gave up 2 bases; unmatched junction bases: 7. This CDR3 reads CASSLPTGVPTDTQYF. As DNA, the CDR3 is TGTGCCAGCAGCTTACCTACAGGGGTCCCCACAGATACGCAGTATTTT.

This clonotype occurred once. CDR3 bases: TGTGCCAGCAGTTATACGGACAGGGGGACTGAAGCTTTCTTT. Its protein product is CASSYTDRGTEAFF. The gene calls are TRBV6-2 or TRBV6-3 and TRBJ1-1; 10 bases map to TRBD1. Trimming cost V 3 bases and J 5 bases; bases outside gene matches: 3. The CDR3 covers 14 residues. The germline CDR1 and CDR2 sequences are MNHEY and SVGEGT.